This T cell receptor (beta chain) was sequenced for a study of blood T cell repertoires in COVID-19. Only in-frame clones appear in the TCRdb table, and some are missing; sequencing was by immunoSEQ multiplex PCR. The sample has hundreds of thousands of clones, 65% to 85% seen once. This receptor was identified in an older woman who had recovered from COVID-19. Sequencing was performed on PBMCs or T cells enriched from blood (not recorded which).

The CDR3: CASSFGQGNGYTF. CDR3 sequence (DNA): TGTGCCAGCAGTTTCGGACAGGGGAATGGCTACACCTTC. The chain combines TRBV5-6 with TRBJ1-2; TRBD1 matches at 9 bases. The V segment lost 5 bases and the J segment 6 bases; nucleotides outside the gene matches: 5. CDR3 length equals 13 residues. Germline V gene sequence: CDR1 SGHDT, CDR2 YYEEEE.